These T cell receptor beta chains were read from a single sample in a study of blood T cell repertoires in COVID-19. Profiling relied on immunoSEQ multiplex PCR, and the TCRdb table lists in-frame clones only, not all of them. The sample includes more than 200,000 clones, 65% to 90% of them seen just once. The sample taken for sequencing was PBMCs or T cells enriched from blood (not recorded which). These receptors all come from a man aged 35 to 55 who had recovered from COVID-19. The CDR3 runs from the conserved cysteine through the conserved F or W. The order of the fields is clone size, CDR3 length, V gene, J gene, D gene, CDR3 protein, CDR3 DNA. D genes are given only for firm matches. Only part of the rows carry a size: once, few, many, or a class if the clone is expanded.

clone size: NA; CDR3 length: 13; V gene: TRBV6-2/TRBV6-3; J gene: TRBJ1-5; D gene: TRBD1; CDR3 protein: CASRWDRDQPQHF; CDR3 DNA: TGTGCCAGCCGTTGGGACAGGGATCAGCCCCAGCATTTT
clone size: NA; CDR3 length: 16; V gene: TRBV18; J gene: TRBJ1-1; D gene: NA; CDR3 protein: CASSPPGVGGSTEAFF; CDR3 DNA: TGTGCCAGCTCACCGCCAGGCGTCGGGGGGAGCACTGAAGCTTTCTTT
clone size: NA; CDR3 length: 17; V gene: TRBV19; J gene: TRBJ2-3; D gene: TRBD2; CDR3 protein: CASSISGLAVSTDTQYF; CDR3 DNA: TGTGCCAGTAGTATCTCGGGACTAGCGGTGAGCACAGATACGCAGTATTTT
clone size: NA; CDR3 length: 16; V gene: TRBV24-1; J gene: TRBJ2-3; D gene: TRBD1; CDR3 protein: CATSDLLGGSGDTQYF; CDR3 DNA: TGTGCCACCAGTGATTTACTAGGGGGCTCTGGGGATACGCAGTATTTT
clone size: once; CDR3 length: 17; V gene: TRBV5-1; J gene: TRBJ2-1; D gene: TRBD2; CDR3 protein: CASSLMIAGGPGNEQFF; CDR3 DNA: TGCGCCAGCAGCTTGATGATAGCGGGAGGGCCGGGTAATGAGCAGTTCTTC
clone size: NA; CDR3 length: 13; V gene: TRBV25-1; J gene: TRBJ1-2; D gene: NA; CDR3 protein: CASSDTGRRGYTF; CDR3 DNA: TGTGCCAGCAGTGATACGGGTAGGAGGGGCTACACCTTC
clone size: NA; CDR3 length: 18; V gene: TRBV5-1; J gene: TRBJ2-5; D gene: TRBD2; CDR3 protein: CASSWGSTSGRSIETQYF; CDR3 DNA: TGCGCCAGCAGTTGGGGGTCGACTAGCGGGAGGTCAATAGAGACCCAGTACTTC
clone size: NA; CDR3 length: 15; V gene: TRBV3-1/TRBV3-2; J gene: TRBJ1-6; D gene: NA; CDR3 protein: CASSQVTGPNSPLHF; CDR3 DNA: TGTGCCAGCAGCCAAGTCACAGGGCCGAATTCACCCCTCCACTTT
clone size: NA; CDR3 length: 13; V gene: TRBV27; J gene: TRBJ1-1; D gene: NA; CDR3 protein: CASSFWEGAEAFF; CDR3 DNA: TGTGCCAGCAGTTTTTGGGAGGGGGCTGAAGCTTTCTTT
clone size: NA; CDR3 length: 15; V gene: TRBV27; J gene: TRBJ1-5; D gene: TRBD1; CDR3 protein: CASQRDRGSNQPQHF; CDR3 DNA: TGTGCCAGCCAAAGAGACAGGGGAAGCAATCAGCCCCAGCATTTT
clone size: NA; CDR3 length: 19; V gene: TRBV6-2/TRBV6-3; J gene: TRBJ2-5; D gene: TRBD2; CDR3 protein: CASSRRVAGGDLRSETQYF; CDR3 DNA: TGTGCCAGCAGTCGCCGGGTAGCGGGGGGTGACCTGAGGTCGGAGACCCAGTACTTC
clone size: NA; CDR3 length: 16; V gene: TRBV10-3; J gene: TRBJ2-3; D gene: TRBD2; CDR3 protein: CAINTRGGGSTDTQYF; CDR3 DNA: TGTGCCATCAACACCCGGGGGGGCGGAAGCACAGATACGCAGTATTTT
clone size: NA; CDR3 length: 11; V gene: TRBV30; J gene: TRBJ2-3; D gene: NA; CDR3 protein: CAWSVSGTQYF; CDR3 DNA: TGTGCCTGGAGTGTGAGCGGTACGCAGTATTTT
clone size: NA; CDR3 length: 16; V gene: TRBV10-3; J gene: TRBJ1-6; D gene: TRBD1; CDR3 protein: CAISDRTGTYNSPLHF; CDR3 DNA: TGTGCCATCAGTGATAGGACAGGCACTTATAATTCACCCCTCCACTTT
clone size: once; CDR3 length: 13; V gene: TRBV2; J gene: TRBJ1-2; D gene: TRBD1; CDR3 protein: CASSAQGGRGYTF; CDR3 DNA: TGTGCCAGCAGTGCGCAAGGGGGCAGGGGCTACACCTTC
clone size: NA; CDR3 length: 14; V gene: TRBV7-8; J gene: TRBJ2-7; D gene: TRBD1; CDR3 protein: CASSPGTGRYEQYF; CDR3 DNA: TGTGCCAGCAGCCCCGGGACAGGGCGCTACGAGCAGTACTTC
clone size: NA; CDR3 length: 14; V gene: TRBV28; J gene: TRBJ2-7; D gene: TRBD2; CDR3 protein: CATSEREGNYEQYF; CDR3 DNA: TGTGCCACCAGTGAGCGGGAGGGAAACTACGAGCAGTACTTC
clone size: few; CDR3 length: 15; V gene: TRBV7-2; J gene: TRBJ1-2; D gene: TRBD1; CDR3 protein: CASSPDGQGNFGYTF; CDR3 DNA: TGTGCCAGCAGCCCCGACGGACAGGGGAATTTCGGCTACACCTTC
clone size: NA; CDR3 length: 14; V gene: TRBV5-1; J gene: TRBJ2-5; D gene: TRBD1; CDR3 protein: CASSLSGGEETQYF; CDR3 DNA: TGCGCCAGCAGCTTGTCAGGGGGTGAAGAGACCCAGTACTTC
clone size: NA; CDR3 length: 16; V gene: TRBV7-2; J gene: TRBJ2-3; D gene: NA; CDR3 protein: CASSPRFGTITDTQYF; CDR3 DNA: TGTGCCAGCAGCCCTAGGTTTGGCACAATCACAGATACGCAGTATTTT
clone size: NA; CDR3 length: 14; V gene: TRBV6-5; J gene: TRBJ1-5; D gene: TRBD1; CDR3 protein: CASSHRTGGQPQHF; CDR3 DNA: TGTGCCAGCAGTCATAGGACAGGGGGTCAGCCCCAGCATTTT
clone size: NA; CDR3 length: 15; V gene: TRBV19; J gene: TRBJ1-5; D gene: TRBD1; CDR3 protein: CASSTTGGAGQPQHF; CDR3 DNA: TGTGCCAGTAGCACGACAGGGGGCGCAGGGCAGCCCCAGCATTTT
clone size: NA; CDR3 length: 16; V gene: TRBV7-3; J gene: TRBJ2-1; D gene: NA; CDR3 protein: CASSFLTGLAYNEQFF; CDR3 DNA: TGTGCCAGCAGCTTCTTAACGGGACTGGCCTACAATGAGCAGTTCTTC
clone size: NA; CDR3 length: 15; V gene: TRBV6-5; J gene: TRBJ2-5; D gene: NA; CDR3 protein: CASSWAHGGPETQYF; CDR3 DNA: TGTGCCAGCAGTTGGGCCCACGGGGGTCCTGAGACCCAGTACTTC
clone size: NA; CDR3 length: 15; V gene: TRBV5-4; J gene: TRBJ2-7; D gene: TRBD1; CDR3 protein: CASSPGGTGAYEQYF; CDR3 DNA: TGTGCCAGCAGCCCGGGAGGGACAGGGGCCTACGAGCAGTACTTC
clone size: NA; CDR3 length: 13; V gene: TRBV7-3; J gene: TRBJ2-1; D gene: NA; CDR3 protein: CASSLNRNNEQFF; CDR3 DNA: TGTGCCAGCAGCTTAAACAGAAACAATGAGCAGTTCTTC
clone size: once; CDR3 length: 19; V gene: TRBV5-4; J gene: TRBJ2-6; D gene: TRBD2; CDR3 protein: CASSPIDDSGGAGANVLTF; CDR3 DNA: TGTGCCAGCAGCCCTATCGATGATAGCGGGGGGGCCGGGGCCAACGTCCTGACTTTC
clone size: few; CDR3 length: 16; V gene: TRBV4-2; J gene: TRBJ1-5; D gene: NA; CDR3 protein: CASSQEQGFEDQPQHF; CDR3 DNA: TGTGCCAGCAGCCAAGAACAGGGTTTCGAGGATCAGCCCCAGCATTTT
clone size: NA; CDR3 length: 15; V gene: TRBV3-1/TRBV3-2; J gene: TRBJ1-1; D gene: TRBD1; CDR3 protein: CASSVEGQQNTEAFF; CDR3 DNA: TGTGCCAGCAGCGTGGAGGGACAGCAGAACACTGAAGCTTTCTTT
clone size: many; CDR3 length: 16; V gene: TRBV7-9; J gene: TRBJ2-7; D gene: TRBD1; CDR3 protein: CASSAWRDRGIYEQYF; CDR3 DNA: TGTGCCAGCAGCGCGTGGAGGGACAGGGGAATTTACGAGCAGTACTTC
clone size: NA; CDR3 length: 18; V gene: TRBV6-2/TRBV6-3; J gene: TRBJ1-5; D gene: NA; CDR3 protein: CASSTGLTTYYSNQPQHF; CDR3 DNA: TGTGCCAGCAGTACAGGACTAACTACTTATTATAGCAATCAGCCCCAGCATTTT
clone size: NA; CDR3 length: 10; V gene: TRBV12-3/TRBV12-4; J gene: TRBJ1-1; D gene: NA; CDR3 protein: CASRQTEAFF; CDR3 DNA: TGTGCCAGCAGACAGACTGAAGCTTTCTTT
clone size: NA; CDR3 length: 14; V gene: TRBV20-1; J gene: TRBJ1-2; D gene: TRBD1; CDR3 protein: CSASKDRSSYRYTF; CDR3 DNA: TGCAGTGCTAGTAAGGACAGGAGCTCCTATCGCTACACCTTC
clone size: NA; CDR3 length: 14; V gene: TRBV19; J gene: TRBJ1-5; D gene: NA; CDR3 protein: CASKLGAEDQPQHF; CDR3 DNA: TGTGCCAGTAAATTGGGAGCAGAGGATCAGCCCCAGCATTTT